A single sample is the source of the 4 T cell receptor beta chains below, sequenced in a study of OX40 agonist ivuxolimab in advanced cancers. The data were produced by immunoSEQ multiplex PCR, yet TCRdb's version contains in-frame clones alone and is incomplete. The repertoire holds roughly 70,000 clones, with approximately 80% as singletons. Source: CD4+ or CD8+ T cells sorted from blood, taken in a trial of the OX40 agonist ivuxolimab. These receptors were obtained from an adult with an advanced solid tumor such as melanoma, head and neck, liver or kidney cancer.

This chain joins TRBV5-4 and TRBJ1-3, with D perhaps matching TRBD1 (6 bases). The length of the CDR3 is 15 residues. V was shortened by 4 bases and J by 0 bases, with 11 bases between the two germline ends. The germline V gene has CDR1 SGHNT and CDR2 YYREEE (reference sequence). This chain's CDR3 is CASSRGQNSGNTIYF. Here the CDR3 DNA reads TGTGCCAGCAGCCGCGGACAGAACTCTGGAAACACCATATATTTT.

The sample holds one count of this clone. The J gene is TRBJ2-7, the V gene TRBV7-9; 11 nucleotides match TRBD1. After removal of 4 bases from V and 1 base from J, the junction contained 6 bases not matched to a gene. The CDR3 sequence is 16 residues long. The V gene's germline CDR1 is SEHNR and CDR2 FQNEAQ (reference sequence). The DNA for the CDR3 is TGTGCCAGCAGCTCCCCCGGGACAGGGGGGTCCTACGAGCAGTACTTC. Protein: CASSSPGTGGSYEQYF.

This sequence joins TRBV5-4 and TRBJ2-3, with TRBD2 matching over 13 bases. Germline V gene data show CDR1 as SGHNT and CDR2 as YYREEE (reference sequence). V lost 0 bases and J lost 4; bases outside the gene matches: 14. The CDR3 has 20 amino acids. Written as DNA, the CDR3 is TGTGCCAGCAGCTTGGGAGGACTAGCGGGGGCCCCGAGGGGGTCAGATACGCAGTATTTT. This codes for CASSLGGLAGAPRGSDTQYF.

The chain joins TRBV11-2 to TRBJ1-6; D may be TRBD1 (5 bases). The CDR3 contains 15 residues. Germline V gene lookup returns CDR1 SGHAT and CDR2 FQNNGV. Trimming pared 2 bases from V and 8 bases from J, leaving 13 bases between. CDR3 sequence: CASSLSGGVDSPLHF. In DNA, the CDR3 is TGTGCCAGCAGCTTATCAGGAGGGGTGGATTCACCCCTCCACTTT.